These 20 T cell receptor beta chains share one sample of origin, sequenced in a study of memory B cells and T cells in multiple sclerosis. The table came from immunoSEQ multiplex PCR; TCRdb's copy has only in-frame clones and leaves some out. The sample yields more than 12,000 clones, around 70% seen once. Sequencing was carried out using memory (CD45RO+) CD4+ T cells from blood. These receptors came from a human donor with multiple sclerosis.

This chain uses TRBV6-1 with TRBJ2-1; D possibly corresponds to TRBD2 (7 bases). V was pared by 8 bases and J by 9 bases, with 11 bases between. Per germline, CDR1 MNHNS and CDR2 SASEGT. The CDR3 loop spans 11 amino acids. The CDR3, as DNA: TGTGCCAGCTGGGAGGGGGTTGAGCAGTTCTTC. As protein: CASWEGVEQFF.

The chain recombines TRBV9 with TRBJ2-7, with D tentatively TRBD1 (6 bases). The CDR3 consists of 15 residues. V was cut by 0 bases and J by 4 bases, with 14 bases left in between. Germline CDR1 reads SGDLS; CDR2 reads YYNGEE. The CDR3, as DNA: TGTGCCAGCAGCGTAGAGGGACACCAGGGGTACGAGCAGTACTTC. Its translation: CASSVEGHQGYEQYF.

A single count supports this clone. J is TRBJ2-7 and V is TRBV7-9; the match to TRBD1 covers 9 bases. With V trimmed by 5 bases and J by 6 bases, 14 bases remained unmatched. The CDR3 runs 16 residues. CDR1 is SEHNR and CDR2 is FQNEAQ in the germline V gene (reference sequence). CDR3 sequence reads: CASSTPTGGPISEQYF. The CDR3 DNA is TGTGCCAGCAGCACGCCGACAGGGGGGCCCATTTCCGAGCAGTACTTC.

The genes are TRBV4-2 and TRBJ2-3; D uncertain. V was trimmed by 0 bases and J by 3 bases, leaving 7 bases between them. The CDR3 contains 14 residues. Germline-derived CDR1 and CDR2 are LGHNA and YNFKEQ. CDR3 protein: CASSQDIGTDTQYF. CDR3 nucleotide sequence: TGTGCCAGCAGCCAAGATATCGGGACAGATACGCAGTATTTT.

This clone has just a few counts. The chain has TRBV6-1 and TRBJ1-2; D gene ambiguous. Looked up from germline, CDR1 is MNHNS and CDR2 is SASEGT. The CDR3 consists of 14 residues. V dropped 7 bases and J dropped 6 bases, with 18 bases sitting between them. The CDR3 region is CASTRSGGIDGYTF. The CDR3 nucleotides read TGTGCCAGCACCCGAAGCGGAGGTATTGATGGCTACACCTTC.

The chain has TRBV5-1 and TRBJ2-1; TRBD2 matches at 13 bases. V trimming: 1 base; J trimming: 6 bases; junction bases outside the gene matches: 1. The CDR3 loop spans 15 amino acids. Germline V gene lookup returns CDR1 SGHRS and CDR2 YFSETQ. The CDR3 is CASSLRTSGSNEQFF. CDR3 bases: TGCGCCAGCAGCTTGAGGACTAGCGGGAGCAATGAGCAGTTCTTC.

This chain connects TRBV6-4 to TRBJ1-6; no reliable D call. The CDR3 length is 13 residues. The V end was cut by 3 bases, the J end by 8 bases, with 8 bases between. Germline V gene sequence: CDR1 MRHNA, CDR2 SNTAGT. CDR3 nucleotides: TGTGCCAGCAGTGAGGCTTTCGATTCACCCCTCCACTTT. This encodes CASSEAFDSPLHF.

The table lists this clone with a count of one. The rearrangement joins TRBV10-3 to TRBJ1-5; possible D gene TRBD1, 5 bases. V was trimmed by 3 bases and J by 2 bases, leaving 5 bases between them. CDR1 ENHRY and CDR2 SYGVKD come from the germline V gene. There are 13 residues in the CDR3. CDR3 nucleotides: TGTGCCATCAGTGAACAGGGCAATCAGCCCCAGCATTTT. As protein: CAISEQGNQPQHF.

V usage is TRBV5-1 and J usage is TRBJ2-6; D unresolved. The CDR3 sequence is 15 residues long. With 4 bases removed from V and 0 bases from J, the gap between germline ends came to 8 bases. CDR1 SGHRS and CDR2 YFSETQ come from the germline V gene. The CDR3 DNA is TGCGCCAGCAGCCTACCCAACTCTGGGGCCAACGTCCTGACTTTC. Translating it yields CASSLPNSGANVLTF.

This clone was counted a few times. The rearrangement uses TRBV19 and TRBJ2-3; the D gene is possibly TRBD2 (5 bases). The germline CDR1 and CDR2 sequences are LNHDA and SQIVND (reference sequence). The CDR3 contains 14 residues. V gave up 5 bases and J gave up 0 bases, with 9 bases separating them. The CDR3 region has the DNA TGTGCCAGTAGTTCGGGATATAGCACAGATACGCAGTATTTT. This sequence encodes CASSSGYSTDTQYF. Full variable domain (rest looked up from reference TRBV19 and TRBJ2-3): DGGITQSPKYLFRKEGQNVTLSCEQNLNHDAMYWYRQDPGQGLRLIYYSQIVNDFQKGDIAEGYSVSREKKESFPLTVTSAQKNPTAFYLCASSSGYSTDTQYFGPGTRLTVL.

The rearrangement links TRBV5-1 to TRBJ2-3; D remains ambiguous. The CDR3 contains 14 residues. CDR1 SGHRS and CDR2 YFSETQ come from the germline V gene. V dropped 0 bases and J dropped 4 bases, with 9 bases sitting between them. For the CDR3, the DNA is TGCGCCAGCAGCTTGGTCTATTCCTCAGATACGCAGTATTTT. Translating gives CASSLVYSSDTQYF.

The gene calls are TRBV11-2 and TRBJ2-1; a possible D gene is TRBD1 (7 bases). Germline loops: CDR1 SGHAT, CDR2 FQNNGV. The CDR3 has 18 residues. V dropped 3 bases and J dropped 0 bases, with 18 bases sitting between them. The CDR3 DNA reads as TGTGCCAGCAGCTTCGGGACTTACAGGGGTAGCTCCTACAATGAGCAGTTCTTC. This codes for CASSFGTYRGSSYNEQFF.

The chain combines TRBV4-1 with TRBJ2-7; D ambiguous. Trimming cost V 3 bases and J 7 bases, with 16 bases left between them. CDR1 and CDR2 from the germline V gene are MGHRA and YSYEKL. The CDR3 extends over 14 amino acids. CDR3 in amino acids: CASSHVVKPREQYF. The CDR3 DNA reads TGCGCCAGCAGCCACGTGGTTAAGCCTCGGGAGCAGTACTTC.

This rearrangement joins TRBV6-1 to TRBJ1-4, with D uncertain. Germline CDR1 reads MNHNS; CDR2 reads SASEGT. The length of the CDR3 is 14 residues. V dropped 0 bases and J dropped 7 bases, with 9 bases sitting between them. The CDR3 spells CASSEAGSREKLFF. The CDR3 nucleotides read TGTGCCAGCAGTGAAGCGGGCAGCCGTGAAAAACTGTTTTTT.

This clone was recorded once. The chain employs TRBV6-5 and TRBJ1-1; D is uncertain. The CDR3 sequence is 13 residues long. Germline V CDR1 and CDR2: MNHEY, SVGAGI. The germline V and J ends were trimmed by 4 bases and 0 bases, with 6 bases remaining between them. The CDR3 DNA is TGTGCCAGCAGTTCCGTCTTGAACACTGAAGCTTTCTTT. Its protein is CASSSVLNTEAFF.

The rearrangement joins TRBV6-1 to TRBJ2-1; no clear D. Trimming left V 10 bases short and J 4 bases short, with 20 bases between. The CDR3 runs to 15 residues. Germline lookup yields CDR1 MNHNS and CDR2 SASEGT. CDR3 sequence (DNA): TGTGCCACCTCCCCTCCGGGTTCTTTTTACAATGAGCAGTTCTTC. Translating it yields CATSPPGSFYNEQFF.

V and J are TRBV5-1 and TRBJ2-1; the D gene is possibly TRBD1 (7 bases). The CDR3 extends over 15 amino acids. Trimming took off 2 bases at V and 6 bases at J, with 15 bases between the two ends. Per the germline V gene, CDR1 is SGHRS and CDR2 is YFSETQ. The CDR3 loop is CASSLPGQGGNEQFF. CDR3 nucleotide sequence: TGCGCCAGCAGCTTACCCGGGCAGGGGGGCAATGAGCAGTTCTTC. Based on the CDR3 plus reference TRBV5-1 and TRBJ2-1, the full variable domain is KAGVTQTPRYLIKTRGQQVTLSCSPISGHRSVSWYQQTPGQGLQFLFEYFSETQRNKGNFPGRFSGRQFSNSRSEMNVSTLELGDSALYLCASSLPGQGGNEQFFGPGTRLTVL.

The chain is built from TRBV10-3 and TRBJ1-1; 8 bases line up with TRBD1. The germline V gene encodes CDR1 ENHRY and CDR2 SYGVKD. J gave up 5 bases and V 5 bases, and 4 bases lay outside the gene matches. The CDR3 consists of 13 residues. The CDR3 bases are TGTGCCATCAGTAGACAGGGGAAGACTGAAGCTTTCTTT. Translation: CAISRQGKTEAFF.

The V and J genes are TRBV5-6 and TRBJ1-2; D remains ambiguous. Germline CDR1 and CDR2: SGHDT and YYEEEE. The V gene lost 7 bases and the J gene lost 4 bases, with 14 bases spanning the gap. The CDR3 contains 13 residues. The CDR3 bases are TGTGCCAGCTTCCCGAATCGAGGCTATGGCTACACCTTC. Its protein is CASFPNRGYGYTF.

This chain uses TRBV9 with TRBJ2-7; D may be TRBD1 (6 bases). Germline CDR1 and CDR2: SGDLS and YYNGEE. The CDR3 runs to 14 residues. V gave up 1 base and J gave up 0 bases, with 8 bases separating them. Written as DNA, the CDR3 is TGTGCCAGCAGCGTACAGGACAGCTCCTACGAGCAGTACTTC. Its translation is CASSVQDSSYEQYF.